These 5 T cell receptor beta chains originate from one sample sequenced in a study of T cell responses to AZD1222 COVID-19 vaccine. Only in-frame clones appear in the TCRdb table, and some are missing; sequencing was by immunoSEQ multiplex PCR. The repertoire has about 75,000 clones, 88% of them found once; the top ten carry about a tenth. This specimen consisted of peripheral blood, obtained 28 days after the second dose of the MenACWY control vaccine. These receptors came from an adult who received the MenACWY meningococcal vaccine as a control.

The chain couples TRBV5-1 to TRBJ2-1; TRBD1 or TRBD2 may be the D gene (6 bases each). CDR1 is SGHRS, CDR2 YFSETQ, per germline. V gave up 4 bases and J gave up 1 base, with 12 bases separating them. The length of the CDR3 is 15 residues. CDR3 in amino acids: CASSVTGASYNEQFF. The CDR3 DNA follows: TGCGCCAGCAGCGTAACGGGGGCGTCCTACAATGAGCAGTTCTTC.

The chain recombines TRBV27 with TRBJ1-1; D might be TRBD1 (5 bases). Germline lookup yields CDR1 MNHEY and CDR2 SMNVEV (reference sequence). V gave up 6 bases and J gave up 3 bases, with 23 bases separating them. This CDR3 has 17 amino acids. CDR3 sequence reads: CASRRHEGTTKYTEAFF. The CDR3 DNA is TGTGCCAGCAGGCGTCATGAGGGGACTACCAAGTACACTGAAGCTTTCTTT.

The chain combines TRBV15 with TRBJ2-7, with D unresolved. CDR1 and CDR2 from the germline V gene are LNHNV and YYDKDF (reference sequence). Trimming removed 4 bases at V and 0 bases at J, with 13 bases between. This CDR3 contains 15 residues. The CDR3 nucleotides are TGTGCCACCAGCACCGATTTCCCTCTCTCCTACGAGCAGTACTTC. This sequence encodes CATSTDFPLSYEQYF.

The table lists this clone with a count of one. The chain links TRBV5-4 to TRBJ2-7; 8 nucleotides agree with TRBD1. V was pared by 7 bases and J by 2 bases, with 2 bases of the junction left unmatched. The CDR3 extends over 12 amino acids. The germline V gene has CDR1 SGHNT and CDR2 YYREEE (reference sequence). The CDR3 loop is CASSQGAYEQYF. The CDR3 DNA reads TGTGCCAGCTCACAGGGGGCCTACGAGCAGTACTTC.

The chain is built from TRBV3-1 (or the pseudogene TRBV3-2) and TRBJ1-1; a weak D match, TRBD1 (5 bases). The V gene's germline CDR1 is LGHDT and CDR2 YNNKEL (reference sequence). This CDR3 is 15 amino acids long. Trimming stripped 0 bases from V and 1 base from J, with 9 bases between. The DNA for the CDR3 is TGTGCCAGCAGCCAAGATGGCAGGGCGAACACTGAAGCTTTCTTT. Translating gives CASSQDGRANTEAFF.